The subject of this entry is one TCR beta chain. Categorization into cohorts depended on clinical history that participants reported. These data belong to a study of blood T cell repertoires in COVID-19. The CDR3 contains 13 residues. Germline V gives CDR1 MNHEY, CDR2 SVGEGT. The trim removed 5 bases at V and 8 bases at J, leaving 6 bases unmatched. Sequenced by immunoSEQ multiplex PCR; TCRdb stores in-frame clones only, minus some. Of 150,000 to 200,000 clones in the sample, around 90% were seen once. The V gene is TRBV6-2 or TRBV6-3, the J gene TRBJ1-2; 9 bases fit TRBD1. The sequence came from a woman under 30 who had recovered from COVID-19. Sequencing used PBMCs or T cells enriched from blood (not recorded which). CDR3 amino acids: CASSQQGARGYTF. CDR3 DNA sequence: TGTGCCAGCAGTCAACAGGGGGCGAGAGGCTACACCTTC.